This T cell receptor beta chain was sequenced in a study of cytomegalovirus exposure and HLA in healthy donors. Study findings and constraints: Usually a TCR sequence was rare, but some public TCRs were found in many donors. TCR beta V- and J-gene trimming was later associated with a missense DCLRE1C variant. Reportedly, HLA-A and HLA-B alleles of most subjects were accurately predicted from TCR beta. Previously analyzed data showed that most TCR beta V segments were productive at a frequency of about 87% or about 30%.

This clone has a handful of counts. What it binds is not known. The CDR3 extends over 18 amino acids. Germline CDR1 SGHAT, CDR2 FQNNGV. Unmatched junction bases numbered 16, after V lost 2 bases and J lost 7 bases. The PCR was carried out with 60 Vbeta primers and 13 Jbeta primers. Data came from immunoSEQ multiplex PCR; TCRdb stores just in-frame clones and leaves some out. The sample consists of 82,000 or so clones, about 9.4% of them appearing once. The V and J genes are TRBV11-2 and TRBJ2-3; 9 positions agree with TRBD2. The specimen was PBMCs. The sequence derives from a man in his 60s in good health and CMV-seropositive. The CDR3 spells CASSLSTTSGGRPHTQYF. The CDR3, as DNA: TGTGCCAGCAGCTTATCAACAACGAGCGGGGGGCGACCCCATACGCAGTATTTT.